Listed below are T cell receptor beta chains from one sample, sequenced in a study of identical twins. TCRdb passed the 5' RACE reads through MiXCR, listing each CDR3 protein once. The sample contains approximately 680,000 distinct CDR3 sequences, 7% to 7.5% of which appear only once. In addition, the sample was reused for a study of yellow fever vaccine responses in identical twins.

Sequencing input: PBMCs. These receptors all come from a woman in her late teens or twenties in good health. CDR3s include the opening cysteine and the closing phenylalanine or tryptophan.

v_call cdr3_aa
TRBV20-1 CCAKTLVSTGPNTEAFF
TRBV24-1 CATSDMTGMEETQYF
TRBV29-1 CSVAAAGGYEAFF
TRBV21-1 CASNIGGGRDTQYF
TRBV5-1 CASSLALASSGANVLTF
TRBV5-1 CASSLGNGAGTDTQYF
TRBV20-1 CSALNYGAGELFF
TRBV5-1 CASSYLSGTTYEQYF
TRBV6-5 CASSYSGTQYF
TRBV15 CATSRDQSNSPLHF
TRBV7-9 CASSPGDSLNEKLFF
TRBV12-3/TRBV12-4 CASSSRSGFREKLFF
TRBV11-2 CASSFIPQAAYITDTQYF
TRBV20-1 CSATGTSGVYEQYF
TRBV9 CASSVVEGSTDTQYF
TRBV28 CASSYESGPIRPNTGELFF
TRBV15 CATSRTGPARREQFF
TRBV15 CATTMDGVGNIQYF
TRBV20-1 CSARDEASGQETQYF
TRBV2 CASGEGGMNTEAFF
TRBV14 CASSQDRRLAGNYEQYF